What follows is one T cell receptor (beta chain) and its context. As yet, its antigen is unknown. Germline assignment: CDR1 SGHTS and CDR2 YDEGEE. V lost 4 bases and J lost 5, with 6 bases in between. The CDR3 has 11 amino acids. The assay was immunoSEQ multiplex PCR, and TCRdb's table has in-frame clones only and misses some. The profile shows roughly 56,000 clones, 60% to 75% of them singletons. The source of the sample is a study of vaccination effects on CD4 cells after COVID-19. The overall study: Post-vaccine specimens arrived a median 72 days past the second dose. Study-wide results and limits: Recruitment yielded few convalescent patients, and the study had no early post-infection timepoints.

After expansion with viral peptide pools in the ViraFEST assay, antigen-specific CD4+ T cells were sequenced. Upon completion of 10 to 11 days in culture, CD4+ T cells were isolated. The cohort was immunized with two doses of either the BNT162b2 or mRNA-1273 vaccine. After 2 million or so PBMC were placed in each well, they were cultured with about 10 IU/ml IL-2 and about 10 ug/ml peptides. A half-volume exchange with IL-2 medium occurred on days 3 and 7. The source is a human donor who received a COVID-19 vaccine. The chain couples TRBV5-8 to TRBJ2-5; no definite D call. The sample consisted of CD4+ T cells from PBMCs cultured with HCoV-229E spike peptides, taken after COVID-19 vaccination. The CDR3 DNA is TGTGCCAGCAGCCGGCGGGAGACCCAGTACTTC. Its protein is CASSRRETQYF.